This T cell receptor beta chain was found in a study of response to subunit inactivated influenza vaccine. Study-wide findings and caveats: The study's authors posited that every seasonal influenza vaccination enlists few new T cells.

TCRdb re-called the RT-PCR reads through MiXCR, storing one row per CDR3 protein. The sample has 500,000 to 600,000 distinct CDR3 sequences; 10% to 15% are singletons. The CDR3 totals 17 residues. Germline CDR1 and CDR2: SGHTA and FQGNSA. Trimming cost V 4 bases and J 5 bases, with 23 bases left between them. This clonotype was seen more than once but under ten times. Its antigen is not identified. This sample comprised PBMCs from blood, obtained on the day of vaccination. The receptor comes from a man in his forties or fifties who received an inactivated influenza vaccine. This rearrangement joins TRBV7-2 to TRBJ2-5, with TRBD2 as a possible D gene (6 bases). CDR3: CASSYPGVRSGSETQYF. CDR3 nucleotide sequence: TGTGCCAGCAGCTACCCCGGGGTGCGGAGCGGGTCGGAGACCCAGTACTTC.